This T cell receptor (beta chain) was documented in a study of CD8+ T cells in alopecia areata. Remarks on this clone: The antigen is not known.

Treatment indicated: oral pan-JAK inhibitor, 5-10 mg twice daily. Alopecia areata patients had lesional scalp punch biopsies and peripheral blood taken from them. The CDR3 consists of 12 residues. Trimming took off 7 bases at V and 2 bases at J, with 11 bases between the two ends. Per germline, CDR1 SQVTM and CDR2 ANQGSEA. cDNA serving as the sequencing template came from extracted, reverse transcribed RNA. Using immunoSEQ multiplex PCR, the repertoire was profiled, and TCRdb retains in-frame clones only, with some absent. The table includes 150,000 to 200,000 clones, more than 55% detected once. Findings and limits, study-wide: Lesional scalp, especially alopecia totalis/universalis, showed higher clonality than normal scalp.

This receptor was obtained from a human donor with alopecia areata. The chain recombines TRBV29-1 with TRBJ1-1; D is undetermined. The source was CD4+ T cells sorted from blood, collected around week 49, from a patient treated with tofacitinib. Written as DNA, the CDR3 is TGCAGCGCCTCGGACCCAAACACTGAAGCTTTCTTT. Translation gives CSASDPNTEAFF.